The next 22 T cell receptor beta chains were all read from a single sample in a study of monozygotic twins with inflammatory bowel disease. Each CDR3 protein gets one entry in TCRdb, which reprocessed the 5' RACE reads and gives no DNA. This table lists approximately 400,000 distinct CDR3 sequences. The sequenced sample consisted of blood. Receptors originate from a human donor with ulcerative colitis or Crohn's disease, or a healthy co-twin of an affected twin (not recorded which).

The chain couples TRBV5-1 to TRBJ2-1. The V gene's germline CDR1 is SGHRS and CDR2 YFSETQ. CDR3 length: 16 amino acids. CDR3 protein: CASSFFGGSSYNEQFF.

The gene calls are TRBV5-1 and TRBJ2-3; absent DNA, TCRdb's TRBD2 call cannot be checked. Germline values: CDR1 SGHRS, CDR2 YFSETQ. This CDR3 has 16 residues. This CDR3 reads CASSLGAGLATDTQYF. Full variable domain (outside the CDR3, taken from reference TRBV5-1 and TRBJ2-3): KAGVTQTPRYLIKTRGQQVTLSCSPISGHRSVSWYQQTPGQGLQFLFEYFSETQRNKGNFPGRFSGRQFSNSRSEMNVSTLELGDSALYLCASSLGAGLATDTQYFGPGTRLTVL.

The rearrangement uses TRBV7-6 and TRBJ2-3; TCRdb's D call, TRBD2, is unchecked because there is no DNA. There are 14 residues in the CDR3. Per the germline V gene, CDR1 is SGHVS and CDR2 is FNYEAQ. The CDR3 is CASSFRLGADTQYF.

This chain uses TRBV20-1 with TRBJ1-5; TCRdb picks TRBD1, but there is no DNA to check that call. The CDR3 is 13 residues long. Looked up from germline, CDR1 is DFQATT and CDR2 is SNEGSKA (reference sequence). The CDR3: CSALQGTNQPQHF.

The chain carries TRBV19 and TRBJ2-1; TCRdb's D call, TRBD2, is unchecked because there is no DNA. CDR1 and CDR2 from the germline V gene are LNHDA and SQIVND (reference sequence). There are 15 residues in the CDR3. CDR3 sequence: CASSIKEDSGGAQFF.

The V gene is TRBV3-1, the J gene TRBJ2-7; the TRBD2 assignment by TCRdb is unverifiable without DNA. Germline V gene data show CDR1 as LGHDT and CDR2 as YNNKEL (reference sequence). The CDR3 covers 12 residues. CDR3 sequence: CASSPGLAGAHF.

This chain uses TRBV12-3 or TRBV12-4 with TRBJ2-2; TCRdb's assignment of TRBD2 cannot be checked, as there is no DNA. This CDR3 is 12 amino acids long. This CDR3 reads CASLGGSGELFF.

This rearrangement joins TRBV19 to TRBJ1-1. The CDR3 length is 13 residues. From germline, CDR1 is LNHDA and CDR2 SQIVND (reference sequence). The CDR3 is CASSSLLATEAFF.

This rearrangement joins TRBV7-2 to TRBJ2-1. This CDR3 spans 16 amino acids. Germline V gene sequence: CDR1 SGHTA, CDR2 FQGNSA. CDR3 amino acids: CASSFKSRLLGNEQFF. Filled out from reference TRBV7-2 and TRBJ2-1, the complete variable domain reads GAGVSQSPSNKVTEKGKDVELRCDPISGHTALYWYRQSLGQGLEFLIYFQGNSAPDKSGLPSDRFSAERTGGSVSTLTIQRTQQEDSAVYLCASSFKSRLLGNEQFFGPGTRLTVL.

The chain links TRBV28 to TRBJ2-7; as DNA is missing, the TRBD2 call by TCRdb cannot be tested. This CDR3 comprises 16 residues. Per germline, CDR1 MDHEN and CDR2 SYDVKM. CDR3 sequence: CASCPGLAGAAYEQYF.

This rearrangement joins TRBV20-1 to TRBJ2-1; TCRdb lists TRBD1, though no DNA is available to test this call. CDR3 length equals 14 residues. CDR1 is DFQATT, CDR2 SNEGSKA, per germline (reference sequence). CDR3 region: CSARGAALGNEQFF.

The chain uses TRBV5-8 and TRBJ2-1; TCRdb gives TRBD2 as the D gene, but with no DNA this cannot be confirmed. Per the germline V gene, CDR1 is SGHTS and CDR2 is YDEGEE. The CDR3 has 15 residues. CDR3 amino acids: CASSLGLAGDGEQFF.

V usage is TRBV5-1 and J usage is TRBJ2-6. This CDR3 region has 13 residues. Germline values: CDR1 SGHRS, CDR2 YFSETQ. This chain's CDR3 is CASGDGGANVLTF.

The chain links TRBV24-1 to TRBJ2-5; checking the TCRdb D call of TRBD1 is not possible without DNA. This CDR3 contains 16 residues. Germline lookup yields CDR1 KGHDR and CDR2 SFDVKD. This chain's CDR3 is CATSTGSDSDQETQYF.

The J gene is TRBJ2-3, the V gene TRBV7-9. The CDR3 spans 15 residues. Germline V CDR1 and CDR2: SEHNR, FQNEAQ (reference sequence). CDR3 amino acids: CASSSTNLLPDTQYF. The whole variable domain, filled in from reference TRBV7-9 and TRBJ2-3, reads DTGVSQNPRHKITKRGQNVTFRCDPISEHNRLYWYRQTLGQGPEFLTYFQNEAQLEKSRLLSDRFSAERPKGSFSTLEIQRTEQGDSAMYLCASSSTNLLPDTQYFGPGTRLTVL.

This sequence joins TRBV12-3 or TRBV12-4 and TRBJ2-1; the TCRdb call, TRBD2, lacks DNA for checking. This CDR3 is built from 16 residues. The CDR3 sequence is CASSPSASGTYNEQFF.

The gene calls are TRBV5-1 and TRBJ1-1; as DNA is missing, the TRBD1 call by TCRdb cannot be tested. Germline CDR1 SGHRS, CDR2 YFSETQ. This CDR3 is 13 amino acids long. CDR3 residues: CASSGGTGGEAFF.

This chain connects TRBV30 to TRBJ1-1; TCRdb selects TRBD1, and the lack of DNA leaves this call unchecked. The CDR3 has 14 amino acids. CDR1 and CDR2 from the germline V gene are GTSNPN and SVGIG (reference sequence). CDR3 sequence reads: CAWRGDRGTTEAFF. Supplemented by reference TRBV30 and TRBJ1-1, the full variable domain reads SQTIHQWPATLVQPVGSPLSLECTVEGTSNPNLYWYRQAAGRGLQLLFYSVGIGQISSEVPQNLSASRPQDRQFILSSKKLLLSDSGFYLCAWRGDRGTTEAFFGQGTRLTVV.

The chain carries TRBV12-3 or TRBV12-4 and TRBJ1-1. The CDR3 covers 12 residues. CDR3 sequence: CASSQWRLDAFF.

The chain recombines TRBV30 with TRBJ1-2; TCRdb's D gene call, TRBD1, goes unchecked for lack of DNA. The CDR3 extends over 12 amino acids. In germline, CDR1 is GTSNPN, CDR2 SVGIG (reference sequence). The CDR3 spells CAWDGGNYGYTF.

V is TRBV7-2 and J is TRBJ1-6. This CDR3 contains 15 residues. In germline, CDR1 is SGHTA, CDR2 FQGNSA. The CDR3: CASSLVGGGGSPLHF.

The CDR3 sequence: CATSDFSSGRRNEQFF. This chain joins TRBV24-1 and TRBJ2-1; TCRdb's D call of TRBD2 is untestable without DNA. The germline gives CDR1 KGHDR, CDR2 SFDVKD. This CDR3 spans 16 amino acids.